The present T cell receptor (beta chain) was sequenced within a study of cytomegalovirus exposure and HLA in healthy donors. The study, taken as a whole, reports: A later analysis found that most CMV-associated TCR beta chains appeared HLA-restricted.

V shed 5 bases and J shed 0 bases, with 11 bases lying between them. Germline lookup yields CDR1 MNHNS and CDR2 SASEGT. CDR3 length: 15 amino acids. Vbeta (60) and Jbeta (13) primers were used in the PCR. Original methodology: Unique TCR beta chains numbered around 80 million in a later analysis, with around 10 million shared. Libraries were prepared by immunoSEQ multiplex PCR; TCRdb keeps only in-frame clonotypes and omits some of them. The DNA was the basis for D and trimming; V, J and clone size are from that table. The sample has some 160,000 clones, over 70% seen once. Of note for this clone: The antigen is unknown.

The TCR originated in a woman under 30 in good health and CMV-seronegative. This rearrangement joins TRBV6-1 to TRBJ2-1; the D is unclear. Input material: PBMCs. DNA for the CDR3: TGTGCCAGCAGTTTACAGTTAAGCTCCTACAATGAGCAGTTCTTC. Translation gives CASSLQLSSYNEQFF.